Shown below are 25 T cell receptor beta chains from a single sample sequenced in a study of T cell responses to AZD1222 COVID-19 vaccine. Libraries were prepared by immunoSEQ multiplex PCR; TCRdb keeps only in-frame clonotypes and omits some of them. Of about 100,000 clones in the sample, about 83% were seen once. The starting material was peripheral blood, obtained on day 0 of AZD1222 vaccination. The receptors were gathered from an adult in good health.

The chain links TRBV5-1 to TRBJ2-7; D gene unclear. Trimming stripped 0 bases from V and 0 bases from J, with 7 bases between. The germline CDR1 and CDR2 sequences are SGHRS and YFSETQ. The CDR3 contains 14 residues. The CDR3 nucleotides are TGCGCCAGCAGCTTGGATTGGGGCTCCTACGAGCAGTACTTC. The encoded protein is CASSLDWGSYEQYF.

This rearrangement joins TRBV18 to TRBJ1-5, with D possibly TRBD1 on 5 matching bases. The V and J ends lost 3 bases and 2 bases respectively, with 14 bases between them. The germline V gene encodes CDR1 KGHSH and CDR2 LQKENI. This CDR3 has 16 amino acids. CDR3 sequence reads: CASSPGGSNGNQPQHF. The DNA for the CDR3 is TGTGCCAGCTCACCTGGGGGGAGTAATGGCAATCAGCCCCAGCATTTT. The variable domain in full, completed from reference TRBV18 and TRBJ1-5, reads NAGVMQNPRHLVRRRGQEARLRCSPMKGHSHVYWYRQLPEEGLKFMVYLQKENIIDESGMPKERFSAEFPKEGPSILRIQQVVRGDSAAYFCASSPGGSNGNQPQHFGDGTRLSIL.

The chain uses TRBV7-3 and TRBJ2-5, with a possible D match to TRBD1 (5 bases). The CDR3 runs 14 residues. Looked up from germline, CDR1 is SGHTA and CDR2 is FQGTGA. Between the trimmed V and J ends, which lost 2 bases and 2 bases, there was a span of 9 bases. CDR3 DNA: TGTGCCAGCAGCTTATTAGGGGTACAAGAGACCCAGTACTTC. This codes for CASSLLGVQETQYF.

As DNA, the CDR3 is TGCAGAACGGGAGACAACTATGGCTACACCTTC. Translated: CRTGDNYGYTF. The genes are TRBV29-1 and TRBJ1-2; unclear D gene. The length of the CDR3 is 11 residues. Looked up from germline, CDR1 is SQVTM and CDR2 is ANQGSEA.

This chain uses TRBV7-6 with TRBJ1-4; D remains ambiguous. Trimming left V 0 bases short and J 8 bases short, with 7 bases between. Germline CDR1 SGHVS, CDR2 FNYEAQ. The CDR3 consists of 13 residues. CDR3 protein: CASSLAGSEKLFF. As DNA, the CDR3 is TGTGCCAGCAGCTTAGCGGGATCGGAAAAACTGTTTTTT. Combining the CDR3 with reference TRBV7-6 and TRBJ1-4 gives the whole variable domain GAGVSQSPRYKVTKRGQDVALRCDPISGHVSLYWYRQALGQGPEFLTYFNYEAQQDKSGLPNDRFSAERPEGSISTLTIQRTEQRDSAMYRCASSLAGSEKLFFGSGTQLSVL.

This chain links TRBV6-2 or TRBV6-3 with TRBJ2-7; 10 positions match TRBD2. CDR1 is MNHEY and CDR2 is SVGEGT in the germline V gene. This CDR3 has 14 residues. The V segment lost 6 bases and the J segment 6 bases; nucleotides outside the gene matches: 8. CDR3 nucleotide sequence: TGTGCCAGCAGACCTAGCGGGAGCAGCTCCGAGCAGTACTTC. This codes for CASRPSGSSSEQYF.

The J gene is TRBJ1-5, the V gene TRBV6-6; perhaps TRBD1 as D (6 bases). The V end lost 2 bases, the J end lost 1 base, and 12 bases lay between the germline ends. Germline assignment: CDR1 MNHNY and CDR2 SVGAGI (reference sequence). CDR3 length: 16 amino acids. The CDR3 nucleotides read TGTGCCAGCAGTTACCGGGGACAATTCAGCAATCAGCCCCAGCATTTT. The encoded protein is CASSYRGQFSNQPQHF.

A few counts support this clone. CDR3 coding DNA: TGTGCCAGCAGCAATCCGCGGGACAGGGGCTACGAGCAGTACTTC. It encodes CASSNPRDRGYEQYF. The chain employs TRBV7-9 and TRBJ2-7, with 10 bases aligning to TRBD1. CDR1 SEHNR and CDR2 FQNEAQ come from the germline V gene (reference sequence). The CDR3 contains 15 residues. V was clipped by 5 bases and J by 3 bases; unmatched bases: 7.

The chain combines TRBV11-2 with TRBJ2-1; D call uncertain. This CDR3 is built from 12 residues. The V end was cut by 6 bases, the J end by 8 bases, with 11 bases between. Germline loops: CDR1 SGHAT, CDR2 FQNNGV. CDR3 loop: CASSRSRDEQFF. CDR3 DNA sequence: TGTGCCAGCAGTCGTAGTAGGGATGAGCAGTTCTTC.

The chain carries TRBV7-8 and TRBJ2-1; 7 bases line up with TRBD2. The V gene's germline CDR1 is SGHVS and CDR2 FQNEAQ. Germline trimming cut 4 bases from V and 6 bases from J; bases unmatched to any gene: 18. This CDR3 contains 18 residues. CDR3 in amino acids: CASSSPGSGIGPRNEQFF. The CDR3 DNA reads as TGTGCCAGCAGCTCCCCAGGGAGCGGGATCGGGCCCCGCAATGAGCAGTTCTTC.

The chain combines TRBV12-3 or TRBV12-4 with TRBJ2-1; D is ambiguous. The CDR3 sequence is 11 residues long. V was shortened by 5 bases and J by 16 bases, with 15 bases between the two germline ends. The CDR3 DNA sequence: TGTGCCAGCAGTCCAAAAACCGGGCAATTCTTC. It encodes CASSPKTGQFF.

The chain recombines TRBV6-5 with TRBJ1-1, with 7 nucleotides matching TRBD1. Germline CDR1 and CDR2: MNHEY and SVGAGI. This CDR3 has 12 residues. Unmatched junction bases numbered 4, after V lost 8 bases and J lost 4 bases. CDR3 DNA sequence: TGTGCCAGCGGACAGGCCATCACTGAAGCTTTCTTT. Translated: CASGQAITEAFF.

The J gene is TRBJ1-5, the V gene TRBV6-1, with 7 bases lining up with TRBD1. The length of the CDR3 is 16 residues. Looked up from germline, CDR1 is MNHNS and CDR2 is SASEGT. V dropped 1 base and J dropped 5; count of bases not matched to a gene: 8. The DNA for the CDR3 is TGTGCCAGCAGTGAAGGGGAGGGGGCGATTCATCAGCCCCAGCATTTT. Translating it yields CASSEGEGAIHQPQHF.

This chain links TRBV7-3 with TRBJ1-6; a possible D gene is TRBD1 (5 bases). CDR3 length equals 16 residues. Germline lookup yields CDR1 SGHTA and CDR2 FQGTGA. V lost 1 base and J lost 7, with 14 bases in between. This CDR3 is CASSLKARQGNSPLHF. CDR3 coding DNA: TGTGCCAGCAGCTTAAAGGCTCGGCAGGGAAATTCACCCCTCCACTTT.

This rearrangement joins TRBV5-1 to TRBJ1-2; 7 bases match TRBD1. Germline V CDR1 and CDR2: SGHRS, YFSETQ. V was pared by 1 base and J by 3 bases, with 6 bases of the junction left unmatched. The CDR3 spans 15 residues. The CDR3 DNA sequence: TGCGCCAGCAGCTTGAAAGAGGGGGCTGACTATGGCTACACCTTC. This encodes CASSLKEGADYGYTF.

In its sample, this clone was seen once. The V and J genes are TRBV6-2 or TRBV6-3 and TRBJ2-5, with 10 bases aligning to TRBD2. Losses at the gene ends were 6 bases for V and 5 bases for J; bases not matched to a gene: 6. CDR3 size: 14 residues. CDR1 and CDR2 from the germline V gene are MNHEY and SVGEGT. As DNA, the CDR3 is TGTGCCAGCAGGCCTAGCGGGAGCGGGGAGACCCAGTACTTC. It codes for CASRPSGSGETQYF.

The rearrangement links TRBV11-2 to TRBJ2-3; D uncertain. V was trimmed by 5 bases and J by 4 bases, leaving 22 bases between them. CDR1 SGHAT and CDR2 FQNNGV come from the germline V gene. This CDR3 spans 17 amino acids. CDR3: CASSRPKQMRGSDTQYF. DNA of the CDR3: TGTGCCAGCAGCCGCCCGAAACAGATGCGCGGATCAGATACGCAGTATTTT.

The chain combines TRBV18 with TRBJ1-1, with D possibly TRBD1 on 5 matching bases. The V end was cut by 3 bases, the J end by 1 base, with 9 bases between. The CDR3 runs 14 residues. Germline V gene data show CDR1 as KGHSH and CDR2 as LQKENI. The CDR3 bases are TGTGCCAGCTCACCTCTAAGGGGGAACACTGAAGCTTTCTTT. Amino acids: CASSPLRGNTEAFF.

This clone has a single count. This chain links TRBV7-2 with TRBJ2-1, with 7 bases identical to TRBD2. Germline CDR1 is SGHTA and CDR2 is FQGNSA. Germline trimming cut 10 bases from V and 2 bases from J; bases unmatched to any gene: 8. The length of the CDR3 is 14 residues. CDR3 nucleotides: TGTGCCACCGGGGAGGGGCGGGCCTACAATGAGCAGTTCTTC. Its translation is CATGEGRAYNEQFF.

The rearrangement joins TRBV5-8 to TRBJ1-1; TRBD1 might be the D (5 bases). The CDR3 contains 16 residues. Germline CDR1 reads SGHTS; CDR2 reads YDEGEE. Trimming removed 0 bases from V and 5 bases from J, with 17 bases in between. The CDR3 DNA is TGTGCCAGCAGCTTGGAGGGGACTCTCATGAGGACTGAAGCTTTCTTT. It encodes CASSLEGTLMRTEAFF.

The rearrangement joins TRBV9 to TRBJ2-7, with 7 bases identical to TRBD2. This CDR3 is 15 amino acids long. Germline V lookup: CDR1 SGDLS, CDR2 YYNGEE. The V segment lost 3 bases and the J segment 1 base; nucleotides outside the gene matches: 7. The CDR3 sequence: CASSALERGSYEQYF. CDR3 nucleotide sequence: TGTGCCAGCAGCGCACTCGAGCGGGGTTCCTACGAGCAGTACTTC.

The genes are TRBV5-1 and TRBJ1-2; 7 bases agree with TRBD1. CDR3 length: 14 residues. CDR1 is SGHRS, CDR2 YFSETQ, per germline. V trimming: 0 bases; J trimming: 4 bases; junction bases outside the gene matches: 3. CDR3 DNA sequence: TGCGCCAGCAGCTTGGCACAGGGGACCTATGGCTACACCTTC. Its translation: CASSLAQGTYGYTF.

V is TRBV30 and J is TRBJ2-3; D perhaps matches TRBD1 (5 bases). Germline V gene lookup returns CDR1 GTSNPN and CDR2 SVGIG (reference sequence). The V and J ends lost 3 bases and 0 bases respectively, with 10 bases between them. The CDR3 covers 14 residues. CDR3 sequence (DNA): TGTGCCTGGAGCCCAGGGCATAGCACAGATACGCAGTATTTT. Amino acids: CAWSPGHSTDTQYF.

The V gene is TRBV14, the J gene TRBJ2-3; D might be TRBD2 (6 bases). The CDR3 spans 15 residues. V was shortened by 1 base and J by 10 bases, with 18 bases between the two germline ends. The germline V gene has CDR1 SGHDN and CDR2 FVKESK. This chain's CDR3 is CASSQGGMMGTAQYF. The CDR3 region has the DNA TGTGCCAGCAGCCAAGGGGGAATGATGGGGACTGCGCAGTATTTT.

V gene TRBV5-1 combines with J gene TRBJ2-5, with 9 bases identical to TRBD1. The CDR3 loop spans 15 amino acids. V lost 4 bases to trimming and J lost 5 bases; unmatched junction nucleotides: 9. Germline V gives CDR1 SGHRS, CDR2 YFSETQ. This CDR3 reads CASSDTGGPEETQYF. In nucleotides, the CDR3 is TGCGCCAGCAGCGACACAGGGGGCCCGGAGGAGACCCAGTACTTC.